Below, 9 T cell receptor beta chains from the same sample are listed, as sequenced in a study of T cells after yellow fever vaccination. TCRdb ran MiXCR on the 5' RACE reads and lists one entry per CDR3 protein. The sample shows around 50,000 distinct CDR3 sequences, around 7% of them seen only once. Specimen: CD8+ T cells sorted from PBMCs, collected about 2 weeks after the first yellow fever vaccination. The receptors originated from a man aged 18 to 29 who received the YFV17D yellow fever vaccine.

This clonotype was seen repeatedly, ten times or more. CDR3 coding DNA: TGTGCCAGCAGCTTGGGAAACAGGCGAGAGCAGTACTTC. Its protein product is CASSLGNRREQYF. The chain uses TRBV7-2 and TRBJ2-7, with D perhaps matching TRBD1 (5 bases). V shed 3 bases and J shed 7 bases, with 13 bases lying between them. Germline values: CDR1 SGHTA, CDR2 FQGNSA. This CDR3 is built from 13 residues. Based on the CDR3 plus reference TRBV7-2 and TRBJ2-7, the full variable domain is GAGVSQSPSNKVTEKGKDVELRCDPISGHTALYWYRQSLGQGLEFLIYFQGNSAPDKSGLPSDRFSAERTGGSVSTLTIQRTQQEDSAVYLCASSLGNRREQYFGPGTRLTVT.

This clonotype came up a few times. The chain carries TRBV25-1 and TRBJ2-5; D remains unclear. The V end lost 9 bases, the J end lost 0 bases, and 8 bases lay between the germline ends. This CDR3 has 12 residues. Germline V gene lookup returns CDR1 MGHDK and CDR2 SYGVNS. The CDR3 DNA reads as TGTGCCAGTGAGGATGACCAAGAGACCCAGTACTTC. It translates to CASEDDQETQYF.

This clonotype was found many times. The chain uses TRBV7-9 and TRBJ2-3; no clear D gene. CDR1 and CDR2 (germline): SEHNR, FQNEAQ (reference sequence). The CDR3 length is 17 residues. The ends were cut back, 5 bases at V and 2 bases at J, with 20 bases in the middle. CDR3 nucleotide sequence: TGTGCCAGCAGCCGATCGACACCACCCACTATCACAGATACGCAGTATTTT. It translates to CASSRSTPPTITDTQYF. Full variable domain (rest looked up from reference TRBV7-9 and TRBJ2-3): DTGVSQNPRHKITKRGQNVTFRCDPISEHNRLYWYRQTLGQGPEFLTYFQNEAQLEKSRLLSDRFSAERPKGSFSTLEIQRTEQGDSAMYLCASSRSTPPTITDTQYFGPGTRLTVL.

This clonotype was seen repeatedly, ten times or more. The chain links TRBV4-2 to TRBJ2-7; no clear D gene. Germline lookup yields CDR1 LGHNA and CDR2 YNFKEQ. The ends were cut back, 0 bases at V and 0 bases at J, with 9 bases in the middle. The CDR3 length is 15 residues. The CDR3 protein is CASSQDLDSSYEQYF. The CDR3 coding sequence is TGTGCCAGCAGCCAAGATTTAGATAGCTCCTACGAGCAGTACTTC.

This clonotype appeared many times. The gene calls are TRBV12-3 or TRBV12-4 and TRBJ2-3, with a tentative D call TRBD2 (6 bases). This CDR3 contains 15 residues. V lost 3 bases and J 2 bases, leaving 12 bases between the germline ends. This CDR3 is CASSFTGGYTDTQYF. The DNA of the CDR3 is TGTGCCAGCAGTTTCACCGGGGGTTACACAGATACGCAGTATTTT.

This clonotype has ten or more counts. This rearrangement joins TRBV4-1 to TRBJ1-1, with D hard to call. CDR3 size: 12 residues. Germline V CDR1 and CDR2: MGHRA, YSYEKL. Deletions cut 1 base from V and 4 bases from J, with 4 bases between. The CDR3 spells CASSQVSTEAFF. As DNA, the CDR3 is TGCGCCAGCAGCCAAGTAAGCACTGAAGCTTTCTTT.

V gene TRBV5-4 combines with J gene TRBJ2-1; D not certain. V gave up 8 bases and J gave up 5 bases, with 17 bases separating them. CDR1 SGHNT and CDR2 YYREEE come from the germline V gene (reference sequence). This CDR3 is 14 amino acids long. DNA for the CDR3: TGTGCCAGGGGCCCCGGGCTACGGCACAATGAGCAGTTCTTC. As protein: CARGPGLRHNEQFF.

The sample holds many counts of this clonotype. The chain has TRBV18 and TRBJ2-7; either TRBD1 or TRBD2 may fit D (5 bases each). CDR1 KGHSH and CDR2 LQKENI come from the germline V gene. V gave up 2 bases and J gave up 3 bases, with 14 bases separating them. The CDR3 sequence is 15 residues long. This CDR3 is CASSPGGEGFYEQYF. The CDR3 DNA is TGTGCCAGCTCACCAGGGGGTGAAGGGTTCTACGAGCAGTACTTC.

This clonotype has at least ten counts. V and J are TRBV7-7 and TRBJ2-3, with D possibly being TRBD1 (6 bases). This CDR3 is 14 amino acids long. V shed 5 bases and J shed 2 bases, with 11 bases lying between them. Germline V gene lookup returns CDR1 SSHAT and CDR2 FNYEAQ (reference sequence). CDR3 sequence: CASSQDSITDTQYF. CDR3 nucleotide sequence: TGTGCCAGCAGCCAGGACAGTATCACAGATACGCAGTATTTT.